A single sample gave rise to the 7 T cell receptor beta chains below, sequenced in a study of OX40 agonist ivuxolimab in advanced cancers. TCRdb's table, derived via immunoSEQ multiplex PCR, lists solely in-frame clones and lacks some. The table records 60,000 to 100,000 clones, approximately 95% of them present only once. The sample here was CD4+ or CD8+ T cells sorted from blood, taken in a trial of the OX40 agonist ivuxolimab. The receptors originated from an adult with an advanced solid tumor such as melanoma, head and neck, liver or kidney cancer.

The genes are TRBV5-6 and TRBJ2-4; D gene unclear. This CDR3 contains 16 residues. Germline V gene data show CDR1 as SGHDT and CDR2 as YYEEEE. Deletions cut 0 bases from V and 0 bases from J, with 10 bases between. The DNA for the CDR3 is TGTGCCAGCAGCTTGGCGGTTAAGCTAGCCAAAAACATTCAGTACTTC. It codes for CASSLAVKLAKNIQYF.

J is TRBJ2-1 and V is TRBV7-3; 8 bases fit TRBD1. Germline trimming cut 2 bases from V and 8 bases from J; bases unmatched to any gene: 5. Germline CDR1 reads SGHTA; CDR2 reads FQGTGA. This CDR3 contains 14 residues. CDR3 sequence (DNA): TGTGCCAGCAGCTTAGGACAGGGAGGCTATGAGCAGTTCTTC. It specifies CASSLGQGGYEQFF. The full variable domain, rest sourced from reference TRBV7-3 and TRBJ2-1, is GAGVSQTPSNKVTEKGKYVELRCDPISGHTALYWYRQSLGQGPEFLIYFQGTGAADDSGLPNDRFFAVRPEGSVSTLKIQRTERGDSAVYLCASSLGQGGYEQFFGPGTRLTVL.

The chain uses TRBV11-2 and TRBJ2-5; D is unclear. This CDR3 region has 13 residues. Trimming cost V 4 bases and J 2 bases, with 8 bases left between them. Looked up from germline, CDR1 is SGHAT and CDR2 is FQNNGV. In DNA, the CDR3 is TGTGCCAGCAGCTCGAGTCTACAAGAGACCCAGTACTTC. Protein product: CASSSSLQETQYF.

The chain has TRBV19 and TRBJ2-1; 12 bases fit TRBD2. Germline loops: CDR1 LNHDA, CDR2 SQIVND (reference sequence). The CDR3 covers 15 residues. Trimming removed 5 bases from V and 15 bases from J; junction bases left unmatched: 14. The CDR3 sequence is CASSQWLAGGRVWFF. The CDR3 DNA follows: TGTGCCAGTAGTCAATGGCTAGCGGGAGGGAGAGTATGGTTCTTC.

This clone was observed a single time. V gene TRBV6-6 combines with J gene TRBJ1-1; possible D gene TRBD1, 5 bases. Trimming pared 4 bases from V and 6 bases from J, leaving 6 bases between. The CDR3 runs to 11 residues. CDR1 and CDR2 from the germline V gene are MNHNY and SVGAGI (reference sequence). CDR3 sequence (DNA): TGTGCCAGCAGTTCAGGGCCTGAAGCTTTCTTT. Encoded protein: CASSSGPEAFF.

The V and J genes are TRBV13 and TRBJ2-7; D gene unclear. Germline CDR1 is PRHDT and CDR2 is FYEKMQ (reference sequence). Trimming stripped 0 bases from V and 2 bases from J, with 5 bases between. The CDR3 totals 13 residues. CDR3 coding DNA: TGTGCCAGCAGCTTAGGCTACCCCTACGAGCAGTACTTC. Amino acid sequence: CASSLGYPYEQYF.

This clone was seen a few times. The rearrangement joins TRBV29-1 to TRBJ1-2; D gene ambiguous. From germline, CDR1 is SQVTM and CDR2 ANQGSEA. The length of the CDR3 is 9 residues. V shed 4 bases and J shed 7 bases, with 4 bases lying between them. The DNA for the CDR3 is TGCAGCGTTGGGAGTGGCTACACCTTC. Amino acids: CSVGSGYTF.